The 9 T cell receptor beta chains given below trace back to one sample, sequenced in a study of T cell repertoires in cytomegalovirus infection. The antigens for these receptors are not known. In TCRdb, the reads were re-called with MiXCR into one record per CDR3 protein. This table has 250,000 to 300,000 distinct CDR3 sequences, 22% appearing once. This sample comprised cultured PBMCs, obtained from culture after CMV antigen stimulation. The receptors were sampled from a human donor in good health (CMV status not recorded). Some clones in this sample may be carry-over from other donors' samples.

This chain joins TRBV2 and TRBJ1-2, with 7 positions matching TRBD1. Germline assignment: CDR1 SNHLY and CDR2 FYNNEI. After removal of 7 bases from V and 0 bases from J, the junction contained 2 bases not matched to a gene. The CDR3 is 13 residues long. CDR3 DNA sequence: TGTGCCAGCAATGACAGGGCTAACTATGGCTACACCTTC. This sequence encodes CASNDRANYGYTF.

The chain uses TRBV20-1 and TRBJ2-7; 8 bases align to TRBD2. The CDR3 is made up of 14 amino acids. The germline CDR1 and CDR2 sequences are DFQATT and SNEGSKA (reference sequence). Germline trimming cut 5 bases from V and 3 bases from J; bases unmatched to any gene: 9. Written as DNA, the CDR3 is TGCAGTGCTCCCACCGAGCGGGAGAACTACGAGCAGTACTTC. It specifies CSAPTERENYEQYF.

This clonotype has at least ten counts. The chain employs TRBV5-4 and TRBJ2-7; D possibly corresponds to TRBD1 (5 bases). Per the germline V gene, CDR1 is SGHNT and CDR2 is YYREEE (reference sequence). The CDR3 is 15 residues long. Trimming stripped 5 bases from V and 5 bases from J, with 20 bases between. CDR3 sequence (DNA): TGTGCCAGCAGGTCGGGCGTTGGGGCAGCCGACGAGCAGTACTTC. Translating it yields CASRSGVGAADEQYF. Combining the CDR3 with reference TRBV5-4 and TRBJ2-7 gives the whole variable domain ETGVTQSPTHLIKTRGQQVTLRCSSQSGHNTVSWYQQALGQGPQFIFQYYREEENGRGNFPPRFSGLQFPNYSSELNVNALELDDSALYLCASRSGVGAADEQYFGPGTRLTVT.

The chain combines TRBV9 with TRBJ2-7; 8 bases are a match to TRBD2. The length of the CDR3 is 15 residues. The V gene's germline CDR1 is SGDLS and CDR2 YYNGEE. Germline trimming cut 0 bases from V and 2 bases from J; bases unmatched to any gene: 4. CDR3 amino acids: CASSVDAGGTYEQYF. CDR3 DNA sequence: TGTGCCAGCAGCGTAGACGCGGGGGGCACCTACGAGCAGTACTTC.

Only one count was recorded for this clonotype. At one boundary the junction diverges from the germline segment, which might be a read error. CDR3 sequence (DNA): TGTGCCAGCAGCGAAGCCCTGGGGCACCAACAAGAGATCCAGTACTTC. Protein sequence: CASSEALGHQQEIQYF. The chain combines TRBV7-9 with TRBJ2-5, with D maybe TRBD1 (5 bases). This CDR3 is 16 amino acids long. Germline V gives CDR1 SEHNR, CDR2 FQNEAQ (reference sequence).

This clonotype came up a few times. The genes are TRBV6-2 or TRBV6-3 and TRBJ1-1; 7 nucleotides match TRBD1. The V gene's germline CDR1 is MNHEY and CDR2 SVGEGT. The CDR3 runs to 15 residues. The J segment lost 1 base and the V segment lost 6 bases, leaving 8 bases of the junction unmatched. The CDR3: CASSLQGRRNTEAFF. As DNA, the CDR3 is TGTGCCAGCAGCCTACAGGGGCGTCGGAACACTGAAGCTTTCTTT.

J is TRBJ2-7 and V is TRBV5-6; no clear D. Per the germline V gene, CDR1 is SGHDT and CDR2 is YYEEEE. The CDR3 extends over 13 amino acids. Trimming took 4 bases from V and 2 from J, leaving 10 bases between them. Here the CDR3 DNA reads TGTGCCAGCAGCGACGGACGGCCCTACGAGCAGTACTTC. Translated: CASSDGRPYEQYF.

To note about this clonotype: A read error may explain this, as a much larger clone is one base away. The conserved phenylalanine or tryptophan normally closing the CDR3 is absent here, so this likely arose from a read error. The CDR3 sequence is CASSSEGGGSYEQYS. CDR3 DNA: TGTGCCAGCAGCTCCGAAGGAGGCGGCTCCTACGAGCAGTACTCC. The J gene is TRBJ2-7, the V gene TRBV7-6; possible D gene TRBD2, 5 bases. Trimming removed 4 bases at V and 0 bases at J, with 13 bases between. The germline V gene encodes CDR1 SGHVS and CDR2 FNYEAQ. This CDR3 comprises 15 residues.

This clonotype appeared a few times. The chain has TRBV19 and TRBJ1-3; 7 nucleotides align to TRBD1. V shed 8 bases and J 0 bases; nucleotides not matched to a gene: 10. CDR1 and CDR2 from the germline V gene are LNHDA and SQIVND (reference sequence). The CDR3 runs to 16 residues. The CDR3 DNA is TGTGCCAGTCGCCCTCGGACAGGCCCCTCTGGAAACACCATATATTTT. Protein sequence: CASRPRTGPSGNTIYF.